These T cell receptor beta chains were read from a single sample in a study of T cell responses to AZD1222 COVID-19 vaccine. The protocol was immunoSEQ multiplex PCR, while the TCRdb copy is restricted to in-frame clones and leaves out a portion. The sample contains roughly 150,000 clones, 90% of which appear only once. The sample here was peripheral blood, taken 28 days after the second AZD1222 dose. The receptors were sampled from an adult who received the AZD1222 COVID-19 vaccine. The conserved cysteine and the conserved F or W are not part of the CDR3 here.

v_gene,j_gene,CDR3aa
TRBV6-4,TRBJ2-2,ASSDEGRNTGELF
TRBV7-9,TRBJ2-7,ASSPSGNSYEQY
TRBV18,TRBJ1-5,ASSRSTGLSPQH
TRBV7-2,TRBJ1-2,ASSLDPGRSNYGYT
TRBV28,TRBJ1-4,ASISGQASEKLF
TRBV6-1,TRBJ1-3,ASSDPGGPSGGNTIY
TRBV3-1/TRBV3-2,TRBJ2-2,ASSQFGGVTGELF
TRBV11-2,TRBJ1-1,ASSRVGDAAGTF
TRBV7-2,TRBJ1-5,ASSSRVGDQPQH
TRBV30,TRBJ1-6,AWEGARNSPLH
TRBV19,TRBJ2-5,ASSLSTGVKQTQY
TRBV24-1,TRBJ1-4,ATSDTGGLGEKLF
TRBV6-6,TRBJ1-2,ASSSPGQLYGYT
TRBV11-2,TRBJ1-1,ASSSGRTEAF
TRBV27,TRBJ1-3,ASSSQGAGGNTIY
TRBV3-1/TRBV3-2,TRBJ1-6,ASSLVSSPLH
TRBV2,TRBJ1-5,ASRGTGGNQPQH
TRBV7-2,TRBJ2-1,ASSFTSVFPYNEQF
TRBV28,TRBJ2-2,ASSTGAWNTGELF
TRBV30,TRBJ2-6,AWSRDSSGANVLT
TRBV7-9,TRBJ2-1,ASSSLAGTGPYNEQF
TRBV19,TRBJ1-2,ASREVGYGYT
TRBV5-4,TRBJ2-3,ASSTIGTAPTPADTQY
TRBV28,TRBJ1-5,ASSSQDQPQH
TRBV5-4,TRBJ2-2,ASSPRDPANTGELF
TRBV3-1/TRBV3-2,TRBJ1-2,ASSQGEAGGGYT
TRBV20-1,TRBJ1-2,SALDNYGYT
TRBV5-1,TRBJ2-5,ASSVGQETQY
TRBV20-1,TRBJ2-6,SASIGAGANVLT